These 20 T cell receptor beta chains originate from one sample sequenced in a study of cytomegalovirus exposure and HLA in healthy donors. The PCR employed 60 Vbeta primers together with 13 Jbeta primers. Clones were sequenced by immunoSEQ multiplex PCR, and TCRdb holds only the in-frame ones, with some missing. The profile covers 200,000 to 300,000 clones, with about 85% appearing a single time and around 0.23% taken by the ten largest. The specimen was PBMCs. The receptors originated from a girl under 10 years old in good health and CMV-seronegative.

The CDR3 reads CASSQGSRTDTQYF. The CDR3 coding sequence is TGCGCCAGCAGCCAAGGCTCGAGGACAGATACGCAGTATTTT. The chain recombines TRBV4-1 with TRBJ2-3; D is uncertain. CDR3 size: 14 residues. Germline CDR1 and CDR2: MGHRA and YSYEKL. Trimming shortened V by 1 base and J by 3 bases, and 8 bases separated the two germline ends.

The V gene is TRBV30, the J gene TRBJ2-5; 7 positions match TRBD1. The CDR3 extends over 15 amino acids. Losses at the gene ends were 1 base for V and 3 bases for J; bases not matched to a gene: 8. Looked up from germline, CDR1 is GTSNPN and CDR2 is SVGIG (reference sequence). Here the CDR3 reads CAWSGGQRWEETQYF. The CDR3 DNA follows: TGTGCCTGGAGTGGGGGACAGAGATGGGAAGAGACCCAGTACTTC.

This rearrangement joins TRBV4-1 to TRBJ1-4; the D gene is possibly TRBD1 (6 bases). Germline lookup yields CDR1 MGHRA and CDR2 YSYEKL. The CDR3 length is 15 residues. Trimming shortened V by 1 base and J by 8 bases, and 14 bases separated the two germline ends. The CDR3, as DNA: TGCGCCAGCAGCCAAGGTGCAGGGGAGAGGGAAAAACTGTTTTTT. It is translated as CASSQGAGEREKLFF.

The chain combines TRBV6-5 with TRBJ2-5, with D tentatively TRBD1 (6 bases). The DNA end favors TRBJ2-7, so the J call may be wrong. Germline CDR1 reads MNHEY; CDR2 reads SVGAGI. The CDR3 runs to 15 residues. In DNA form, the CDR3 reads TGTGCCAGCAGCCCCCAACAGGGTATAGTCTCCGAGCAGTACTTC. Its translation: CASSPQQGIVSEQYF.

This clone was seen more than once but under ten times. The chain recombines TRBV19 with TRBJ1-5, with D maybe TRBD1 (6 bases). The ends were cut back, 4 bases at V and 6 bases at J, with 19 bases in the middle. The CDR3 consists of 16 residues. The germline V gene has CDR1 LNHDA and CDR2 SQIVND (reference sequence). For the CDR3, the DNA is TGTGCCAGTAGTACTGGCCCAGACAGGAGGTTTCAGCCCCAGCATTTT. This gives the protein CASSTGPDRRFQPQHF.

This chain links TRBV18 with TRBJ2-7; 9 positions match TRBD2. With 3 bases clipped from V and 5 bases from J, the junction kept 2 bases outside the gene matches. This CDR3 comprises 13 residues. Germline lookup yields CDR1 KGHSH and CDR2 LQKENI. The CDR3 protein is CASSPSGGHEQYF. CDR3 DNA sequence: TGTGCCAGCTCACCTAGCGGGGGCCACGAGCAGTACTTC.

The chain joins TRBV19 to TRBJ1-6, with D tentatively TRBD1 (5 bases). Germline assignment: CDR1 LNHDA and CDR2 SQIVND (reference sequence). The CDR3 sequence is 14 residues long. V was clipped by 5 bases and J by 6 bases, with 11 bases between them. This CDR3 reads CASSLTATNSPLHF. CDR3 coding DNA: TGTGCCAGTAGTCTGACAGCGACTAATTCACCCCTCCACTTT.

This chain uses TRBV20-1 with TRBJ2-7; D is perhaps TRBD1 (6 bases). CDR1 is DFQATT, CDR2 SNEGSKA, per germline (reference sequence). Deletions cut 5 bases from V and 5 bases from J, with 10 bases between. This CDR3 spans 11 amino acids. The CDR3 reads CSASGDHEQYF. CDR3 nucleotides: TGCAGTGCTTCAGGGGACCACGAGCAGTACTTC.

This clone was seen once. This sequence joins TRBV2 and TRBJ2-1, with TRBD2 matching 12 bases. The CDR3 sequence is 17 residues long. Unmatched junction bases numbered 4, after V lost 1 base and J lost 3 bases. Germline CDR1 reads SNHLY; CDR2 reads FYNNEI. The CDR3 protein is CASSEVGLAGFYNEQFF. The CDR3 coding sequence is TGTGCCAGCAGTGAAGTAGGACTAGCGGGGTTCTACAATGAGCAGTTCTTC.

This clone has only one observation. This chain links TRBV2 with TRBJ1-1; D may be TRBD1 (6 bases). V was pared by 8 bases and J by 0 bases, with 16 bases between. The CDR3 sequence is 15 residues long. CDR1 is SNHLY, CDR2 FYNNEI, per germline. CDR3 protein: CASLIGGTVNTEAFF. In DNA, the CDR3 is TGTGCCAGCCTGATAGGGGGAACGGTGAACACTGAAGCTTTCTTT.

The chain uses TRBV9 and TRBJ2-3; 8 bases agree with TRBD2. Trimming at V came to 0 bases and at J to 4 bases, leaving 1 base not matched to a gene. There are 14 residues in the CDR3. Per germline, CDR1 SGDLS and CDR2 YYNGEE. The CDR3 nucleotides are TGTGCCAGCAGCGTAGAACTAGCGGCAGATACGCAGTATTTT. This gives the protein CASSVELAADTQYF.

V gene TRBV6-5 combines with J gene TRBJ1-2; a weak D match, TRBD1 (6 bases). In germline, CDR1 is MNHEY, CDR2 SVGAGI. V lost 4 bases and J lost 0, with 15 bases in between. The CDR3 extends over 16 amino acids. The CDR3: CASSSAKQGANYGYTF. The CDR3 bases are TGTGCCAGCAGTTCAGCTAAACAGGGAGCTAACTATGGCTACACCTTC.

The chain has TRBV10-3 and TRBJ1-5; TRBD1 matches 7 bases. Germline V gene lookup returns CDR1 ENHRY and CDR2 SYGVKD. This CDR3 is 16 amino acids long. The V and J ends lost 3 bases and 4 bases, in that order; junction bases with no gene match: 9. The chain's CDR3 is CAISDYHEGANQPQHF. As DNA, the CDR3 is TGTGCCATCAGTGACTACCACGAGGGGGCAAATCAGCCCCAGCATTTT.

J is TRBJ1-3 and V is TRBV15, with D possibly being TRBD1 (6 bases). The CDR3 runs 16 residues. Trimming removed 4 bases at V and 4 bases at J, with 17 bases between. The germline V gene encodes CDR1 LNHNV and CDR2 YYDKDF (reference sequence). In DNA, the CDR3 is TGTGCCACCAGCACCTCTGGGGAGGGGGTGGGAAACACCATATATTTT. Encoded protein: CATSTSGEGVGNTIYF.

V gene TRBV7-2 combines with J gene TRBJ1-2; D is uncertain. The CDR3 sequence is 14 residues long. Between the trimmed V and J ends, which lost 3 bases and 6 bases, there was a span of 14 bases. The germline CDR1 and CDR2 sequences are SGHTA and FQGNSA. The CDR3, as DNA: TGTGCCAGCAGCTTCCGGTCCTCGAGGGATGGCTACACCTTC. This codes for CASSFRSSRDGYTF.

The chain links TRBV19 to TRBJ1-5, with 7 positions matching TRBD1. This CDR3 has 15 amino acids. The V segment lost 6 bases and the J segment 1 base; nucleotides outside the gene matches: 6. Germline V gene lookup returns CDR1 LNHDA and CDR2 SQIVND (reference sequence). The CDR3 DNA sequence: TGTGCCAGTAGAGAAGACAGGGCAAGCAATCAGCCCCAGCATTTT. This gives the protein CASREDRASNQPQHF. The entire variable domain, with the rest obtained from reference TRBV19 and TRBJ1-5, is as follows: DGGITQSPKYLFRKEGQNVTLSCEQNLNHDAMYWYRQDPGQGLRLIYYSQIVNDFQKGDIAEGYSVSREKKESFPLTVTSAQKNPTAFYLCASREDRASNQPQHFGDGTRLSIL.

This clone was counted a few times. V gene TRBV4-1 combines with J gene TRBJ1-5; possible D gene TRBD1, 5 bases. The V and J ends lost 1 base and 5 bases respectively, with 12 bases between them. Germline V CDR1 and CDR2: MGHRA, YSYEKL. CDR3 length equals 15 residues. The CDR3 loop reads CASSQVARADQPQHF. The CDR3 DNA follows: TGCGCCAGCAGCCAAGTGGCCAGGGCTGATCAGCCCCAGCATTTT.

The J gene is TRBJ2-7, the V gene TRBV5-6, with D tentatively TRBD1 (6 bases). The CDR3 has 12 residues. The V end lost 0 bases, the J end lost 6 bases, and 7 bases lay between the germline ends. Germline V lookup: CDR1 SGHDT, CDR2 YYEEEE. CDR3 sequence: CASSLGGGEQYF. In DNA form, the CDR3 reads TGTGCCAGCAGCTTGGGAGGGGGCGAGCAGTACTTC.

This clone was counted a few times. The chain couples TRBV25-1 to TRBJ1-1, with TRBD1 identical over 8 bases. The trim removed 1 base at V and 1 base at J, leaving 2 bases unmatched. Looked up from germline, CDR1 is MGHDK and CDR2 is SYGVNS. The CDR3 sequence is 15 residues long. DNA of the CDR3: TGTGCCAGCAGTGAATGGACAGGGACGAACACTGAAGCTTTCTTT. It specifies CASSEWTGTNTEAFF.

This clone has a single count. The chain links TRBV7-9 to TRBJ2-2; 7 nucleotides agree with TRBD2. This CDR3 is built from 15 residues. The J segment lost 4 bases and the V segment lost 0 bases, leaving 2 bases of the junction unmatched. CDR1 and CDR2 (germline): SEHNR, FQNEAQ (reference sequence). This CDR3 is CASSLAGGPTGELFF. CDR3 coding DNA: TGTGCCAGCAGCTTAGCGGGAGGGCCCACCGGGGAGCTGTTTTTT.